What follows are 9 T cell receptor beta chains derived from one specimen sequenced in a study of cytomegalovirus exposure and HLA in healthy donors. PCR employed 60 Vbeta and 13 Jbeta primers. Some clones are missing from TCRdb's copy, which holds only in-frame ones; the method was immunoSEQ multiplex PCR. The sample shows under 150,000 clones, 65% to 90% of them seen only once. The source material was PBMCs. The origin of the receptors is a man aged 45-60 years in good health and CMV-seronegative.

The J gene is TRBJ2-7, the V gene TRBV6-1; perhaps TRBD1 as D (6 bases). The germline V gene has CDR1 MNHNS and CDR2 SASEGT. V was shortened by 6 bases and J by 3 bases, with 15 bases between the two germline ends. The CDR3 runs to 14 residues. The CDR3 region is CASRREDRSYEQYF. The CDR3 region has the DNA TGTGCCAGCAGGAGGGAAGACAGGAGCTACGAGCAGTACTTC.

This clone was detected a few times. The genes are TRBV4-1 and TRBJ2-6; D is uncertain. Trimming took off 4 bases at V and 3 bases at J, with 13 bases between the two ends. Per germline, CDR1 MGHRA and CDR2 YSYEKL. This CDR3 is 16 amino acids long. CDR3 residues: CASSPTRLSGANVLTF. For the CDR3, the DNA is TGCGCCAGCAGCCCCACCCGTCTTAGTGGGGCCAACGTCCTGACTTTC.

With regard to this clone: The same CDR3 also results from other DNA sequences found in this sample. For the CDR3, the DNA is TGCGCCAGCAGCTTAGGGACAGGGGTTTATGGCTACACCTTC. Amino acid sequence: CASSLGTGVYGYTF. J is TRBJ1-2 and V is TRBV5-1, with 10 bases aligning to TRBD1. CDR3 length: 14 residues. Per the germline V gene, CDR1 is SGHRS and CDR2 is YFSETQ. Germline trimming cut 2 bases from V and 5 bases from J; bases unmatched to any gene: 3.

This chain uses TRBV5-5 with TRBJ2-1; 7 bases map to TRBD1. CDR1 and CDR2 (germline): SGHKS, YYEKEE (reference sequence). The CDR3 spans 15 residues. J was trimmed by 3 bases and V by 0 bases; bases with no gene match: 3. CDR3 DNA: TGTGCCAGCAGCTTGGGGGCAGGGGGCTACAATGAGCAGTTCTTC. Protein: CASSLGAGGYNEQFF.

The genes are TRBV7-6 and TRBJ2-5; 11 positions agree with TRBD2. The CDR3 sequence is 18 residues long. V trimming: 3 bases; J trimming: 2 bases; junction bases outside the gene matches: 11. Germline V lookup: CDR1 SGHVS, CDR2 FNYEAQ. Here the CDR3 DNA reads TGTGCCAGCAGCTTTAGGTTGTCTAGCGGGGGGTCTCAAGAGACCCAGTACTTC. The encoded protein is CASSFRLSSGGSQETQYF.

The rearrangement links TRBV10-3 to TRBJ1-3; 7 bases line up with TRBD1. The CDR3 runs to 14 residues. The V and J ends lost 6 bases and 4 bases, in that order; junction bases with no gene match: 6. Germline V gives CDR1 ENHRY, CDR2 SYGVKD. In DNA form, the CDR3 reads TGTGCCATCAGACCCGGGACAGTAGGAAACACCATATATTTT. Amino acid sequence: CAIRPGTVGNTIYF.

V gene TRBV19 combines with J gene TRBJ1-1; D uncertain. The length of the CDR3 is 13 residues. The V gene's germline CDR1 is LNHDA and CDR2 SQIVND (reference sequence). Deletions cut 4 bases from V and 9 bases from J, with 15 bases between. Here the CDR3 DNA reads TGTGCCAGTAGTACCCCGGTAACTTCGAAAGCTTTCTTT. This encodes CASSTPVTSKAFF.

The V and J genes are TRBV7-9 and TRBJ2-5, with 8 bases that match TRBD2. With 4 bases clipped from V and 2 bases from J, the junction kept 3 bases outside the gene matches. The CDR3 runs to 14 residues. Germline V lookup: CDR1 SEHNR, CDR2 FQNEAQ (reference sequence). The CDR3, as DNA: TGTGCCAGCAGCTCCTTAGCGGGGCAAGAGACCCAGTACTTC. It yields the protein CASSSLAGQETQYF. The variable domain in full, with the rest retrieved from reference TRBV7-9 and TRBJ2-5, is DTGVSQNPRHKITKRGQNVTFRCDPISEHNRLYWYRQTLGQGPEFLTYFQNEAQLEKSRLLSDRFSAERPKGSFSTLEIQRTEQGDSAMYLCASSSLAGQETQYFGPGTRLLVL.

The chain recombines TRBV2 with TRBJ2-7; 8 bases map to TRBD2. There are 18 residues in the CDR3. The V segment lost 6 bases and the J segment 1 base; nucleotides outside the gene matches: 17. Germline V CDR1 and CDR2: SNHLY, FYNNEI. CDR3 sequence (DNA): TGTGCCAGCAGCTTAACTACTTCTGGGCGGGGGGCGTCCTACGAGCAGTACTTC. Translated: CASSLTTSGRGASYEQYF.